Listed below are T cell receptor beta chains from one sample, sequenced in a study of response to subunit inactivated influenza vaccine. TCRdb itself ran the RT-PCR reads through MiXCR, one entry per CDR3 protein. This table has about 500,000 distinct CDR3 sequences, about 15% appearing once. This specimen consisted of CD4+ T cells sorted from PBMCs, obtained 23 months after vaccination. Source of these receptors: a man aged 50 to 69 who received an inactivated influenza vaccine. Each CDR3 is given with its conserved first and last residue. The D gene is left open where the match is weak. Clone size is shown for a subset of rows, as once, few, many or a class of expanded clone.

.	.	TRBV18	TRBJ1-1	TGTGCCAGCTCACCACGTCCCGCACAGGGAGGGACTGAAGCTTTCTTT	CASSPRPAQGGTEAFF
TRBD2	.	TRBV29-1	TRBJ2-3	TGCAGCGTTGGAGGGACTAGTTCTCTTACAGATACGCAGTATTTT	CSVGGTSSLTDTQYF
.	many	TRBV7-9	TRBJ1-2	TGTGCCAGCAGGCCGTTCTATGGCTACACCTTC	CASRPFYGYTF
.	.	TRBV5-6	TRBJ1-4	TGTGCCAGCAACGGACCCCCCTCGCGGGAAAAACTGTTTTTT	CASNGPPSREKLFF
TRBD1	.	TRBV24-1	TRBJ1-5	TGTGCCACCAGTGACGGGACAGGGAATTACAATCAGCCCCAGCATTTT	CATSDGTGNYNQPQHF
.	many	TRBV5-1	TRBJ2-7	TGCGCCAGCAGCTACACCGGCCCCTACGAGCAGTACTTC	CASSYTGPYEQYF
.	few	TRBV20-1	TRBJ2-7	TGCAGTGCCACTAGCCCTCACAGGGCCTACGAGCAGTACTTC	CSATSPHRAYEQYF
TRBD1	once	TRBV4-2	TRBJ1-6	TGTGCCAGCAGCCAAGAGACAGGGGCGCGGAAGAATTCACCCCTCCACTTT	CASSQETGARKNSPLHF
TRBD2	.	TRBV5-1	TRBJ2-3	TGCGCCTGCAGCTTGCTCACTAGCGGGGGGAACACAGATACGCAGTATTTT	CACSLLTSGGNTDTQYF
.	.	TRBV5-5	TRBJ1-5	TGTGCCAGCAGCTTGGGTCCTGCCACAAGCAATCAGCCCCAGCATTTT	CASSLGPATSNQPQHF
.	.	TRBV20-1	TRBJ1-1	TGCAGTGCTAGGCGTGTAATGAACACTGAAGCTTTCTTT	CSARRVMNTEAFF
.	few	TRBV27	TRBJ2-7	TGTGCCAGCAGCCTTAGAAGGGAGTACGAGCAGTACTTC	CASSLRREYEQYF
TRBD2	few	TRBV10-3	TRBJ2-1	TGTGCCATCAGTACTAGCGAGTACAATGAGCAGTTCTTC	CAISTSEYNEQFF
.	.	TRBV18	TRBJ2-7	TGTGCCAGCTCACCGGCGGGCAGGGTAGGGCTCGAGCAGTACTTC	CASSPAGRVGLEQYF
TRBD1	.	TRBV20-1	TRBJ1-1	TGCAGTGCTAGAGATAGCAGGGGGAGAACTGAAGCTTTCTTT	CSARDSRGRTEAFF
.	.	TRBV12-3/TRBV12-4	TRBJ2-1	TGTGCCAGCAGTTTCGCGGTCTACAATGAGCAGTTCTTC	CASSFAVYNEQFF
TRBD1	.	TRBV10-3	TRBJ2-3	TGTGCCATCAGTGCCTCAGGGGGAACAGATACGCAGTATTTT	CAISASGGTDTQYF
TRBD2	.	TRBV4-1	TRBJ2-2	TGCGCCAGCAGCCAAGTCCCGGGGGGTTCGTCCGGGGAGCTGTTTTTT	CASSQVPGGSSGELFF
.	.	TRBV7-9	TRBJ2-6	TGTGCCAGCGTCATTAGTATTGGGGCCAACGTCCTGACTTTC	CASVISIGANVLTF
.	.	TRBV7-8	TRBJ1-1	TGTGCCAGCAGCTTAAACCCCGCAGGGGTCATGACTGAAGCTTTCTTT	CASSLNPAGVMTEAFF
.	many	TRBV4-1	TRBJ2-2	TGCGCCAGCAGCCAAGATCTTGGGGCCAACACCGGGGAGCTGTTTTTT	CASSQDLGANTGELFF
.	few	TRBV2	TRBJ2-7	TGTGCCAGCAGCCTACTGCACGAGCAGTACTTC	CASSLLHEQYF
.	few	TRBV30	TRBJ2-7	TGTGCCTGGAGCGCCAAGGGACGGGGAAACTACGAGCAGTACTTC	CAWSAKGRGNYEQYF
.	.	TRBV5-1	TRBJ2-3	TGCGCCAGCAGCGCGGGACGAGCCGCAGATACGCAGTATTTT	CASSAGRAADTQYF
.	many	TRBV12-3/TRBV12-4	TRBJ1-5	TGTGCCAGCAGTTTATGGGGGAGCAATCAGCCCCAGCATTTT	CASSLWGSNQPQHF
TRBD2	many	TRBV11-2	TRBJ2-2	TGTGCCAGCAGTCGCCGACTAGCCCTCGAGGCGAACACCGGGGAGCTGTTTTTT	CASSRRLALEANTGELFF
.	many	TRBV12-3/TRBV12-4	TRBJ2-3	TGTGCCAGCAGCCCCCGTGGATTTGGTGGGGGAGGCACAGATACGCAGTATTTT	CASSPRGFGGGGTDTQYF
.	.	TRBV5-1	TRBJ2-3	TGCGCCAGCAGTCCGGAGCTGAGCACAGATACGCAGTATTTT	CASSPELSTDTQYF
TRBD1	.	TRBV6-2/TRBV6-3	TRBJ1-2	TGTGCCAGCGCGACAGGGGGCGCAGAGGGCTACACCTTC	CASATGGAEGYTF